One and the same sample provided the 17 T cell receptor beta chains below, sequenced in a study of cytomegalovirus exposure and HLA in healthy donors. The PCR ran on 60 Vbeta and 13 Jbeta primers. Clones were read by immunoSEQ multiplex PCR, and TCRdb kept only the in-frame ones, dropping some. The table records 90,000 to 130,000 clones, 80% of them present only once. The sequencing sample was made of PBMCs. The origin of the receptors is a woman aged 60-70 years in good health and CMV-seropositive.

The genes are TRBV2 and TRBJ1-2, with 12 bases fitting TRBD1. Losses at the gene ends were 6 bases for V and 7 bases for J; bases not matched to a gene: 12. Germline V gene lookup returns CDR1 SNHLY and CDR2 FYNNEI. The CDR3 contains 16 residues. The CDR3 loop is CASRAPGTGGDSGYTF. CDR3 nucleotide sequence: TGTGCCAGCAGGGCACCTGGGACAGGGGGCGACTCTGGCTACACCTTC.

The rearrangement links TRBV5-1 to TRBJ2-5, with a weak D call TRBD1 (6 bases). The length of the CDR3 is 15 residues. Germline V gene sequence: CDR1 SGHRS, CDR2 YFSETQ. Trimming pared 2 bases from V and 0 bases from J, leaving 11 bases between. CDR3 in DNA: TGCGCCAGCAGCTTTTCCGGGACAAACCAAGAGACCCAGTACTTC. Amino acids: CASSFSGTNQETQYF.

This clone was found once. The chain carries TRBV6-1 and TRBJ2-7; 12 bases match TRBD2. The CDR3 has 16 residues. Unmatched junction bases numbered 6, after V lost 4 bases and J lost 2 bases. Germline-derived CDR1 and CDR2 are MNHNS and SASEGT. The CDR3 DNA reads as TGTGCCAGCAGTGCCGGGACTAGCGGGCGGACCTACGAGCAGTACTTC. Encoded protein: CASSAGTSGRTYEQYF.

This clone was counted once. The chain carries TRBV28 and TRBJ1-3, with 8 bases aligning to TRBD1. Per germline, CDR1 MDHEN and CDR2 SYDVKM. V lost 6 bases and J lost 2; bases outside the gene matches: 6. This CDR3 contains 15 residues. As DNA, the CDR3 is TGTGCCAGCAGGTCGGACAGGGTCCCTGGAAACACCATATATTTT. Its protein is CASRSDRVPGNTIYF. Filled out from reference TRBV28 and TRBJ1-3, the complete variable domain reads DVKVTQSSRYLVKRTGEKVFLECVQDMDHENMFWYRQDPGLGLRLIYFSYDVKMKEKGDIPEGYSVSREKKERFSLILESASTNQTSMYLCASRSDRVPGNTIYFGEGSWLTVV.

The rearrangement links TRBV28 to TRBJ2-7; D is possibly TRBD1 (5 bases). Trimming removed 3 bases from V and 2 bases from J, with 11 bases in between. The CDR3 has 14 residues. In germline, CDR1 is MDHEN, CDR2 SYDVKM. The CDR3 DNA follows: TGTGCCAGCAGTTTGACGGACATTGCCTACGAGCAGTACTTC. Translated, it gives CASSLTDIAYEQYF.

The chain joins TRBV7-9 to TRBJ2-1; the match to TRBD1 covers 7 bases. J gave up 0 bases and V 5 bases, and 10 bases lay outside the gene matches. CDR3 length equals 17 residues. Germline values: CDR1 SEHNR, CDR2 FQNEAQ (reference sequence). The CDR3 spells CASSRGGGYNSYNEQFF. CDR3 nucleotides: TGTGCCAGCAGCCGAGGGGGCGGGTACAACTCCTACAATGAGCAGTTCTTC. The full variable domain, with the rest looked up from reference TRBV7-9 and TRBJ2-1, is DTGVSQNPRHKITKRGQNVTFRCDPISEHNRLYWYRQTLGQGPEFLTYFQNEAQLEKSRLLSDRFSAERPKGSFSTLEIQRTEQGDSAMYLCASSRGGGYNSYNEQFFGPGTRLTVL.

As DNA, the CDR3 is TGCGCCAGCAGCCAAAGCCAGGGTCGTAATGAAAAACTGTTTTTT. Its protein product is CASSQSQGRNEKLFF. The V call is TRBV4-1, the J call TRBJ1-4; possibly TRBD1 for D (5 bases). The germline V gene encodes CDR1 MGHRA and CDR2 YSYEKL. The CDR3 extends over 15 amino acids. V dropped 2 bases and J dropped 4 bases, with 11 bases sitting between them.

CDR3 loop: CASKLAGYNEQFF. In nucleotides, the CDR3 is TGTGCCAGTAAACTAGCGGGATACAATGAGCAGTTCTTC. The J gene is TRBJ2-1, the V gene TRBV19, with TRBD2 matching over 10 bases. The germline CDR1 and CDR2 sequences are LNHDA and SQIVND (reference sequence). The CDR3 spans 13 residues. Trimming at V came to 7 bases and at J to 4 bases, leaving 1 base not matched to a gene.

V is TRBV12-5 and J is TRBJ2-3; 10 bases align to TRBD2. Germline V gene sequence: CDR1 LGHNT, CDR2 FRNRAP. The ends lost 7 bases at V and 2 bases at J; junction bases unmatched: 6. The CDR3 contains 15 residues. The CDR3 spells CASVASGSDTDTQYF. CDR3 coding DNA: TGTGCTAGTGTTGCTAGCGGGAGTGACACAGATACGCAGTATTTT.

The J gene is TRBJ1-2, the V gene TRBV28; D not certain. CDR1 and CDR2 (germline): MDHEN, SYDVKM. V dropped 7 bases and J dropped 3 bases, with 12 bases sitting between them. This CDR3 region has 13 residues. The CDR3 sequence: CASNKQPDYGYTF. CDR3 sequence (DNA): TGTGCCAGCAACAAACAGCCGGACTATGGCTACACCTTC.

The genes are TRBV19 and TRBJ2-3; D perhaps matches TRBD2 (6 bases). CDR3 size: 14 residues. Germline CDR1 is LNHDA and CDR2 is SQIVND (reference sequence). V lost 10 bases and J 4 bases, leaving 18 bases between the germline ends. CDR3 DNA sequence: TGTGCCACCAACGGGGGACTCAAGCCAGATACGCAGTATTTT. Translated, it gives CATNGGLKPDTQYF.

The V gene is TRBV5-4, the J gene TRBJ2-7; 8 positions match TRBD2. Looked up from germline, CDR1 is SGHNT and CDR2 is YYREEE (reference sequence). The CDR3 is 17 residues long. The V and J ends lost 3 bases and 0 bases, in that order; junction bases with no gene match: 11. In DNA form, the CDR3 reads TGTGCCAGCAGCTGGGGACTAGGGGGTGGATCCTCCTACGAGCAGTACTTC. Its protein is CASSWGLGGGSSYEQYF.

This chain connects TRBV10-1 to TRBJ1-1; a possible D gene is TRBD1 (5 bases). The ends were cut back, 5 bases at V and 1 base at J, with 8 bases in the middle. Germline assignment: CDR1 WNHNN and CDR2 SYGVQD (reference sequence). This CDR3 is 13 amino acids long. CDR3 sequence reads: CASSRQKNTEAFF. Written as DNA, the CDR3 is TGCGCCAGCAGTAGACAGAAGAACACTGAAGCTTTCTTT.

This clone was recorded once. The rearrangement links TRBV6-6 to TRBJ1-2; D remains unclear. CDR1 and CDR2 from the germline V gene are MNHNY and SVGAGI (reference sequence). V shed 0 bases and J shed 14 bases, with 13 bases lying between them. CDR3 length equals 12 residues. In DNA, the CDR3 is TGTGCCAGCAGTTACTCGTTACAGCGGAGGACCTTC. Its translation: CASSYSLQRRTF.

The chain carries TRBV9 and TRBJ2-3; 11 positions match TRBD2. After removal of 4 bases from V and 3 bases from J, the junction contained 4 bases not matched to a gene. This CDR3 has 15 amino acids. Germline CDR1 and CDR2: SGDLS and YYNGEE. CDR3 coding DNA: TGTGCCAGCAGCTCCCGACTAGCGGGAACAGATACGCAGTATTTT. Protein product: CASSSRLAGTDTQYF.

CDR3 in DNA: TGTGCCAGCAGAGGGGACAGGGCGGGGGAGACCCAGTACTTC. Its protein product is CASRGDRAGETQYF. The chain uses TRBV28 and TRBJ2-5; 9 nucleotides line up with TRBD1. The germline V gene encodes CDR1 MDHEN and CDR2 SYDVKM. V dropped 6 bases and J dropped 5; count of bases not matched to a gene: 7. The CDR3 is 14 residues long.

The chain links TRBV4-1 to TRBJ1-1, with D maybe TRBD1 (6 bases). The V end lost 4 bases, the J end lost 3 bases, and 12 bases lay between the germline ends. The length of the CDR3 is 14 residues. In germline, CDR1 is MGHRA, CDR2 YSYEKL. The DNA for the CDR3 is TGCGCCAGCAGCCCTTCAAACAGGGACACTGAAGCTTTCTTT. Protein sequence: CASSPSNRDTEAFF.